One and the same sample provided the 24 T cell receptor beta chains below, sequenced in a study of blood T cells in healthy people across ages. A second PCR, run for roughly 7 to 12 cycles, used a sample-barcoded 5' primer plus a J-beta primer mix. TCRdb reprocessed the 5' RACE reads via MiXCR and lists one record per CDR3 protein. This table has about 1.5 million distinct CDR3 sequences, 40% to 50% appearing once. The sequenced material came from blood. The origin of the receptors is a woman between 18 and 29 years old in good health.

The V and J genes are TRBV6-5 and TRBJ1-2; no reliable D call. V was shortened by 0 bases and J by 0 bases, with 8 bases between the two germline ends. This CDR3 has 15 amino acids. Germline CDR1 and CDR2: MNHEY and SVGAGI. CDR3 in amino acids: CASSYSPVANYGYTF. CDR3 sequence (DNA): TGTGCCAGCAGTTACTCGCCGGTTGCTAACTATGGCTACACCTTC.

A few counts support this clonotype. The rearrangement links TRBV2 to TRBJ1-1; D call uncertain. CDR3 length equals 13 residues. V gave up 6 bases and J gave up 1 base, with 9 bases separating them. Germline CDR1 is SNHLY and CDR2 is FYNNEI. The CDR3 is CASRDDGNTEAFF. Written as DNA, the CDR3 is TGTGCCAGCAGGGACGACGGGAACACTGAAGCTTTCTTT.

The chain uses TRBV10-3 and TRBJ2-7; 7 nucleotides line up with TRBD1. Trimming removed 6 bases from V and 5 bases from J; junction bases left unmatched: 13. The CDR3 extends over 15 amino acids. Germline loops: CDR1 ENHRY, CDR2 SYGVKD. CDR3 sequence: CAISESPGTVDEQYF. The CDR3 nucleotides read TGTGCCATCAGCGAATCTCCCGGGACAGTGGACGAGCAGTACTTC.

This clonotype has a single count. Here the CDR3 reads CASSQQPVVHEQYF. As DNA, the CDR3 is TGCGCCAGCAGCCAACAACCGGTCGTCCACGAGCAGTACTTC. V usage is TRBV4-1 and J usage is TRBJ2-7; D is unresolved. CDR1 is MGHRA, CDR2 YSYEKL, per germline. The CDR3 has 14 amino acids. V lost 2 bases to trimming and J lost 5 bases, with 13 bases between them.

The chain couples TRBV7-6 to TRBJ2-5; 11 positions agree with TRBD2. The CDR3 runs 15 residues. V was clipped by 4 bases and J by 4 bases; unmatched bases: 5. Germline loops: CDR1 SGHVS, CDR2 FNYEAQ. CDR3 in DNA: TGTGCCAGCAGCTCATCAGGACTAGCGGGAGAGACCCAGTACTTC. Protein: CASSSSGLAGETQYF.

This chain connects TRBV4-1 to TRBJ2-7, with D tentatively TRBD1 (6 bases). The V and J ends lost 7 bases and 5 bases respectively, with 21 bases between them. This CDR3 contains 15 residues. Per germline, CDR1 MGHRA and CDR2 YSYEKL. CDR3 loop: CASTGLGGIGDEQYF. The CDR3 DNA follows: TGCGCCAGCACGGGGCTAGGGGGTATCGGTGACGAGCAGTACTTC.

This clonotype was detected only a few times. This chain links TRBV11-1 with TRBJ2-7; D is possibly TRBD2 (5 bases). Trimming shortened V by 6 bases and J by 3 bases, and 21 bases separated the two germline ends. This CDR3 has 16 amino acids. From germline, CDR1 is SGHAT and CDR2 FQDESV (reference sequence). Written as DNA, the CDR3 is TGTGCCAGCAGTTATGTACTCGGGAACACGAACTACGAGCAGTACTTC. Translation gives CASSYVLGNTNYEQYF.

The DNA for the CDR3 is TGCGCCAGCAGCCATTCTCAGGGTCCCGGAGAGACCCAGTACTTC. It is translated as CASSHSQGPGETQYF. V is TRBV5-1 and J is TRBJ2-7; a weak D match, TRBD1 (5 bases). The J call could be wrong; TRBJ2-5 is a better fit for the DNA end. CDR3 length: 15 residues. The germline V gene has CDR1 SGHRS and CDR2 YFSETQ.

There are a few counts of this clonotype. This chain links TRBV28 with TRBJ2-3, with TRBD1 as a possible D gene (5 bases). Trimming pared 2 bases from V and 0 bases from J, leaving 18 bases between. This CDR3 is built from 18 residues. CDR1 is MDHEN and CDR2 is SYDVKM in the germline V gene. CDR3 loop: CASSLGQGGVRSTDTQYF. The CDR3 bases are TGTGCCAGCAGTTTAGGCCAGGGTGGGGTAAGGAGCACAGATACGCAGTATTTT.

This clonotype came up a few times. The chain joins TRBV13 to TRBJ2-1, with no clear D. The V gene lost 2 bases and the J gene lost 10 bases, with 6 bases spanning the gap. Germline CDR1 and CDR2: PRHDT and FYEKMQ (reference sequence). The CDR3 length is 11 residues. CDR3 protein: CASSLRLEQFF. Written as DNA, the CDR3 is TGTGCCAGCAGCTTACGGCTGGAGCAGTTCTTC.

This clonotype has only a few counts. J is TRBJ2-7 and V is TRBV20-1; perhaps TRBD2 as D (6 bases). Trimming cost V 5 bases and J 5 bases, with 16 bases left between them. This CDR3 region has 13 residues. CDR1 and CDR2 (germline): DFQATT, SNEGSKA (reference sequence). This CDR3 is CSAGTTRSDEQYF. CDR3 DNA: TGCAGTGCTGGTACGACTAGGAGTGACGAGCAGTACTTC.

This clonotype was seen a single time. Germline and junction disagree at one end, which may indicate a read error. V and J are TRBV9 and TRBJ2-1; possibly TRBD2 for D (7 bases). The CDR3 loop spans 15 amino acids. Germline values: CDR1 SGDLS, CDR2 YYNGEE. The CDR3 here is CAGSVLEGGADEQFF. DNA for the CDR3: TGTGCCGGCAGCGTTCTTGAGGGGGGGGCGGATGAGCAGTTCTTC.

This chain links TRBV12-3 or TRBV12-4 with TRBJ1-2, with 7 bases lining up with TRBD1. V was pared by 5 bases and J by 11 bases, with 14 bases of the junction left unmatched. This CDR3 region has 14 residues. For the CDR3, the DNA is TGTGCCAGCAGTCCTGGACAGGCTCGAGGGGCATACACCTTC. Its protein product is CASSPGQARGAYTF.

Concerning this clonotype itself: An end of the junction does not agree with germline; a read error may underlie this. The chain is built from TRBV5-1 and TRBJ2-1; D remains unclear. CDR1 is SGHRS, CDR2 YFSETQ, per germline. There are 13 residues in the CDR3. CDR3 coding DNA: TGTGCCAGCAGCTTAAGCTACTACAATGAGCAGTTCTTC. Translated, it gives CASSLSYYNEQFF.

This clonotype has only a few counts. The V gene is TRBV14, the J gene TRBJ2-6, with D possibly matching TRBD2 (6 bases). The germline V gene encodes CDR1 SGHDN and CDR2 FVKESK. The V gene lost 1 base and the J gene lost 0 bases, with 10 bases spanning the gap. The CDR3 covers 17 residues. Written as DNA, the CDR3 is TGTGCCAGCAGCCAAGGGGAGGTCGCCTCTGGGGCCAACGTCCTGACTTTC. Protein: CASSQGEVASGANVLTF.

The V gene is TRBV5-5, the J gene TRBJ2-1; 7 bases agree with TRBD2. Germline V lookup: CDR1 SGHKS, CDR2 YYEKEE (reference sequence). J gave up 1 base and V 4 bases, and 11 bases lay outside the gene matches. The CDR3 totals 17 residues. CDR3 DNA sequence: TGTGCCAGCAGCCCTAGCGGAGTCGGAATGTCCTACAATGAGCAGTTCTTC. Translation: CASSPSGVGMSYNEQFF.

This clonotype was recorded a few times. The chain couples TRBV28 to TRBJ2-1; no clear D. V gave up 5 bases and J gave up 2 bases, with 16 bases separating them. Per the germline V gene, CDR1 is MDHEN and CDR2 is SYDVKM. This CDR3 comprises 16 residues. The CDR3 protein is CASSLPSALAYNEQFF. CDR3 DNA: TGTGCCAGCAGTCTCCCCTCCGCCCTAGCCTACAATGAGCAGTTCTTC.

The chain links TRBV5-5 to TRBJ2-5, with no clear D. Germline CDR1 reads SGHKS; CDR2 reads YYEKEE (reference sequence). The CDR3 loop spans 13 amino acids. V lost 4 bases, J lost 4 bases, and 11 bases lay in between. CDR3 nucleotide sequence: TGTGCCAGCAGCCCTAGGATGAGAGAGACCCAGTACTTC. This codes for CASSPRMRETQYF. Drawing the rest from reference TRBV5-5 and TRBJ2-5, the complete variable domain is DAGVTQSPTHLIKTRGQQVTLRCSPISGHKSVSWYQQVLGQGPQFIFQYYEKEERGRGNFPDRFSARQFPNYSSELNVNALLLGDSALYLCASSPRMRETQYFGPGTRLLVL.

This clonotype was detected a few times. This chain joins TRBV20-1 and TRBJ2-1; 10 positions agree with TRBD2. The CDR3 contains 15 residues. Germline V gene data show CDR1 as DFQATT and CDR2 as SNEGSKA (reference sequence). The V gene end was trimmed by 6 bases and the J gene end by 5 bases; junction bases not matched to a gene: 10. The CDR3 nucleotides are TGCAGTGCACCCATAGCGGGAGGCGGGCACAATGAGCAGTTCTTC. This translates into CSAPIAGGGHNEQFF.

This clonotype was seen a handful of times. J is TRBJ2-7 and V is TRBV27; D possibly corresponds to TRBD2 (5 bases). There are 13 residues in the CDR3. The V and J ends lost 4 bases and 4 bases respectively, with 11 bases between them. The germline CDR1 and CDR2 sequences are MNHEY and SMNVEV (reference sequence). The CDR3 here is CASSWSRRYEQYF. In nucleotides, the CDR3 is TGTGCCAGCAGTTGGAGTAGGAGGTACGAGCAGTACTTC.

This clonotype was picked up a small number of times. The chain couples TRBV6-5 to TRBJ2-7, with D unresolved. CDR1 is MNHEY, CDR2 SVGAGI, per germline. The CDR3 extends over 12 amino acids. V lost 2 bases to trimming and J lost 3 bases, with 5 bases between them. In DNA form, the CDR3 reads TGTGCCAGCAGTTACGCGAACTACGAGCAGTACTTC. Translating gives CASSYANYEQYF.

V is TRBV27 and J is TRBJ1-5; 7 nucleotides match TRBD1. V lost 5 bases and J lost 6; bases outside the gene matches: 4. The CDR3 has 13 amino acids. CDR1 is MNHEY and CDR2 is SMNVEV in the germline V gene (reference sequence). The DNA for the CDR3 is TGTGCCAGCAGTAGACAGGGCGGTCAGCCCCAGCATTTT. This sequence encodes CASSRQGGQPQHF.

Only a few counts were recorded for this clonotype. CDR3 protein: CASSGGPATPETQYF. Here the CDR3 DNA reads TGTGCCAGCAGCGGGGGACCCGCAACACCAGAGACCCAGTACTTC. The chain recombines TRBV7-9 with TRBJ2-5, with D perhaps matching TRBD1 or TRBD2 (5 bases each). Trimming stripped 5 bases from V and 4 bases from J, with 17 bases between. CDR3 length: 15 amino acids. Germline CDR1 is SEHNR and CDR2 is FQNEAQ (reference sequence).

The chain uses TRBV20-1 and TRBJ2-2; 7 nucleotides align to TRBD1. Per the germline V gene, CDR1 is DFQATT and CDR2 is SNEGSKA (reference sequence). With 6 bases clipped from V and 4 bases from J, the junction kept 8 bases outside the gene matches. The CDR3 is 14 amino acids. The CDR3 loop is CSADVGGFTGELFF. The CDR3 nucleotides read TGCAGTGCAGACGTAGGGGGCTTCACCGGGGAGCTGTTTTTT.